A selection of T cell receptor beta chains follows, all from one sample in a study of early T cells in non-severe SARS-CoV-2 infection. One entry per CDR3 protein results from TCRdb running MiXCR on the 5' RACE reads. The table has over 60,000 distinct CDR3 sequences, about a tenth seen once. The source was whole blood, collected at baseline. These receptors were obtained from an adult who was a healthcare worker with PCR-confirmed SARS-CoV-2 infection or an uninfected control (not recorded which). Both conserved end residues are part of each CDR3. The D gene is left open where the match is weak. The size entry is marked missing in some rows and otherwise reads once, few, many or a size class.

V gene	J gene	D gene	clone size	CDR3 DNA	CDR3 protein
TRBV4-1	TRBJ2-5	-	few	TGCGCCAGCAGCCAAGGTGTCCGGGAGACCCAGTACTTC	CASSQGVRETQYF
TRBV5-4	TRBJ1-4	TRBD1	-	TGTGCCAGCAGCCCAAGACAGGGGGTGAATGAAAAACTGTTTTTT	CASSPRQGVNEKLFF
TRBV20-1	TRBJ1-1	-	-	TGCAGTGTTCCAAGAGGCACTGAAGCTTTCTTT	CSVPRGTEAFF
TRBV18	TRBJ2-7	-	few	TGTGCCAGCTCACTATATGAGACAGGAAGGAACGAGCAGTACTTC	CASSLYETGRNEQYF
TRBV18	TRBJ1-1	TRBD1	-	TGTGCCAGCTCACCCCGGGGACAGGGTGGCACTGAAGCTTTCTTT	CASSPRGQGGTEAFF
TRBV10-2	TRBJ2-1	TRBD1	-	TGCGCCAGCAGACAGGGGGCTGTAAATGAGCAGTTCTTC	CASRQGAVNEQFF
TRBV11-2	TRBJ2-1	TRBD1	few	TGTGCCAGCAGCCGTAATACAGGGGGCGGGAACAATGAGCAGTTCTTC	CASSRNTGGGNNEQFF
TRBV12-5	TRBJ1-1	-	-	TGTGCTAGTGGTCTCTCGGGATCCGAAGCTTTCTTT	CASGLSGSEAFF
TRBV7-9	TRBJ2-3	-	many	TGTGCCCCCTTGGTCCCGGACACAGATACGCAGTATTTT	CAPLVPDTDTQYF
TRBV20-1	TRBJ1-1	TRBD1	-	TGCAGTGCTCAGGGACAGGGTGTGAACACTGAAGCTTTCTTT	CSAQGQGVNTEAFF
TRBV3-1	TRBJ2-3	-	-	TGTGCCAGCAGCCAACCCCCGACGGGGGATACCACAGATACGCAGTATTTT	CASSQPPTGDTTDTQYF
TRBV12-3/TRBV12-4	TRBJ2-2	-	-	TGTGCCAGCAGTTTGCGACAGAACACCGGGGAGCTGTTTTTT	CASSLRQNTGELFF
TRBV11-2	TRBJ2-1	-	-	TGTGCCAGCAGCTTAGGTCTAGTAGGTGAGCAGTTCTTC	CASSLGLVGEQFF
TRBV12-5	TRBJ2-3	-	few	TGTGCTAGTGGTTCCCCGAGTGCCTACACAGATACGCAGTATTTT	CASGSPSAYTDTQYF
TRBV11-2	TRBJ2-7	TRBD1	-	TGTGCCAGCAGCTGGTTACCGGGACAGGGGAGGTCCGAGCAGTACTTC	CASSWLPGQGRSEQYF
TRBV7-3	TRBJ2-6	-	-	TGTGCCAGCAGCCCGGCCGCTGCTACTGGGGCCAACGTCCTGACTTTC	CASSPAAATGANVLTF
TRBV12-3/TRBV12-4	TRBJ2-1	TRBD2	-	TGTGCCAGCACCAGGACTAGCGGGCGTCCTAATGAGCAGTTCTTC	CASTRTSGRPNEQFF
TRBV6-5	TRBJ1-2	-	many	TGTGCCAGCAGTAAACTACCGGGGGGCTACACCTTC	CASSKLPGGYTF
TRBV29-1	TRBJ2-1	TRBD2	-	TGCAGCGTTGAAGGCGGGGGTTCGCAGTTCTTC	CSVEGGGSQFF
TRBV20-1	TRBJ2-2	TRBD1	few	TGCAGTGCTCCTTCGGGACAGGCGAACACCGGGGAGCTGTTTTTT	CSAPSGQANTGELFF
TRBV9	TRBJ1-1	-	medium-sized	TGTGCCAGCAGCGCTGACTGGAACATGAACACTGAAGCTTTCTTT	CASSADWNMNTEAFF
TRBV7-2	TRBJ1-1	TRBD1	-	TGTGCCAGCAGCTTGACCCGACAGGGAGGGTCTGCTGAAGCTTTCTTT	CASSLTRQGGSAEAFF
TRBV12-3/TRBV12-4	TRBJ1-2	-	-	TGTGCCAGCGTTTCCACAGGACGGTATGGCTACACCTTC	CASVSTGRYGYTF
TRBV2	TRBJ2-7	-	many	TGTGCCAGCAGTTGGCCACTGGAGCAGTACTTC	CASSWPLEQYF